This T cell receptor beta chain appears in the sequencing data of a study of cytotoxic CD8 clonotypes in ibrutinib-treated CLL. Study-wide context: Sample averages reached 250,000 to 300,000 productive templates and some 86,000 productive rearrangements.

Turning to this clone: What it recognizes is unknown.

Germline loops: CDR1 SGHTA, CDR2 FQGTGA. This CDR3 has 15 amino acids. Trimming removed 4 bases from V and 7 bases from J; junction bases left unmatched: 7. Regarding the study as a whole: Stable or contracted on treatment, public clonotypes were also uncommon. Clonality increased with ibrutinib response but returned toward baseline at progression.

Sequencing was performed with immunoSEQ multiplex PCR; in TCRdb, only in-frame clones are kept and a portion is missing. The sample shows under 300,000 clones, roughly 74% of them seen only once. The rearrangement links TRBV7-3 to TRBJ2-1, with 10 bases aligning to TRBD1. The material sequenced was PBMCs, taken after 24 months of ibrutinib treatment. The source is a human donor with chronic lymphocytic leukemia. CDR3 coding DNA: TGTGCCAGCAGCTCGACAGGGGGCGATTCAAATGAGCAGTTCTTC. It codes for CASSSTGGDSNEQFF.